This TCR beta chain was profiled in a study of STAT5B mutations in CD4+ large granular lymphocyte leukemia. Study details: Cryopreserved patient cells were CD8-depleted, then anti-CD4 bead selected.

The V gene's germline CDR1 is SNHLY and CDR2 FYNNEI. V shed 8 bases and J shed 3 bases, with 17 bases lying between them. The CDR3 spans 14 residues. Sequencing was at survey level. Generated by immunoSEQ multiplex PCR, the TCRdb table keeps only in-frame clones and is missing some. The profile shows approximately 5,900 clones, around four fifths of them singletons. Sequenced input: PBMCs. This rearrangement joins TRBV2 to TRBJ2-7; possibly TRBD2 for D (6 bases). The clonotype comes from an elderly man with CD4+ T-cell large granular lymphocyte leukemia. The CDR3 loop reads CASLGGTYRYEQYF. The CDR3 DNA sequence: TGTGCCAGCCTTGGGGGGACTTATCGCTACGAGCAGTACTTC.